This T cell receptor beta chain was documented in a study of blood T cell repertoires in COVID-19. The data were produced by immunoSEQ multiplex PCR, yet TCRdb's version contains in-frame clones alone and is incomplete. This sample has some 180,000 clones; more than 75% occur once, and the top ten carry 6%. The sequence derives from a man aged 35-49 years with active or convalescent COVID-19. The sequenced sample was peripheral blood.

CDR3 sequence: CASSFKAGGPDEQFF. The CDR3 nucleotides are TGTGCCAGCAGCTTTAAAGCGGGGGGGCCAGATGAGCAGTTCTTC. The chain has TRBV7-2 and TRBJ2-1, with 10 nucleotides matching TRBD2. The CDR3 extends over 15 amino acids. CDR1 and CDR2 from the germline V gene are SGHTA and FQGNSA. With 3 bases clipped from V and 8 bases from J, the junction kept 7 bases outside the gene matches. The complete variable domain, with remaining parts taken from reference TRBV7-2 and TRBJ2-1, reads GAGVSQSPSNKVTEKGKDVELRCDPISGHTALYWYRQSLGQGLEFLIYFQGNSAPDKSGLPSDRFSAERTGGSVSTLTIQRTQQEDSAVYLCASSFKAGGPDEQFFGPGTRLTVL.